These 25 T cell receptor beta chains came from one sample sequenced in a study of T cell responses to AZD1222 COVID-19 vaccine. Generated by immunoSEQ multiplex PCR, the TCRdb table keeps only in-frame clones and is missing some. The sample contains about 150,000 clones, nearly 90% of which appear only once. The sample consisted of peripheral blood, taken on day 0 of AZD1222 vaccination. The receptor source for this set is an adult in good health.

This rearrangement joins TRBV28 to TRBJ1-5, with D maybe TRBD1 (6 bases). V gave up 9 bases and J gave up 6 bases, with 18 bases separating them. CDR1 MDHEN and CDR2 SYDVKM come from the germline V gene. The CDR3 runs to 14 residues. This CDR3 is CASLGGGIGQPQHF. CDR3 nucleotides: TGTGCCAGTCTAGGAGGGGGAATTGGTCAGCCCCAGCATTTT.

The count of this clone is one. The chain has TRBV5-6 and TRBJ2-7; 9 bases line up with TRBD1. The germline gives CDR1 SGHDT, CDR2 YYEEEE. CDR3 size: 14 residues. V shed 3 bases and J 4 bases; nucleotides not matched to a gene: 5. The CDR3 bases are TGTGCCAGCAGCTCGGGACAGGGTACTTACGAGCAGTACTTC. It codes for CASSSGQGTYEQYF.

The chain recombines TRBV28 with TRBJ2-4, with a weak D call TRBD1 (5 bases). The CDR3 sequence is 11 residues long. V was cut by 7 bases and J by 11 bases, with 12 bases left in between. Germline V CDR1 and CDR2: MDHEN, SYDVKM. The CDR3 bases are TGTGCCAGCACACACAGGAATTTTCAGTACTTC. This sequence encodes CASTHRNFQYF.

This clone was counted between two and nine times. The rearrangement links TRBV4-2 to TRBJ2-1; TRBD1 agrees at 7 bases. The V gene end was trimmed by 4 bases and the J gene end by 4 bases; junction bases not matched to a gene: 10. Per germline, CDR1 LGHNA and CDR2 YNFKEQ. CDR3 size: 16 residues. CDR3 coding DNA: TGTGCCAGCAGCCCAGTAGGGCCACAGGGGTACAATGAGCAGTTCTTC. The encoded protein is CASSPVGPQGYNEQFF.

The chain joins TRBV9 to TRBJ1-2, with D hard to call. The V end lost 3 bases, the J end lost 0 bases, and 9 bases lay between the germline ends. This CDR3 contains 14 residues. In germline, CDR1 is SGDLS, CDR2 YYNGEE. CDR3: CASSGSHSNYGYTF. Here the CDR3 DNA reads TGTGCCAGCAGCGGGTCCCACTCTAACTATGGCTACACCTTC.

The chain combines TRBV28 with TRBJ1-2; a possible D gene is TRBD1 (5 bases). The CDR3 length is 16 residues. Germline lookup yields CDR1 MDHEN and CDR2 SYDVKM. Trimming removed 1 base at V and 2 bases at J, with 14 bases between. For the CDR3, the DNA is TGTGCCAGCAGTTTATTCGGCATCGAGGGGAACTATGGCTACACCTTC. As protein: CASSLFGIEGNYGYTF.

This clone showed up many times. The rearrangement uses TRBV6-1 and TRBJ2-1; no firm D call. Trimming cost V 3 bases and J 12 bases, with 12 bases left between them. The CDR3 has 12 residues. Germline CDR1 MNHNS, CDR2 SASEGT. The CDR3 protein is CASSEAVTRQFF. CDR3 coding DNA: TGTGCCAGCAGTGAGGCCGTGACGAGGCAGTTCTTC.

The chain joins TRBV19 to TRBJ1-6; maybe TRBD1 (5 bases). Per the germline V gene, CDR1 is LNHDA and CDR2 is SQIVND (reference sequence). This CDR3 has 14 residues. Trimming left V 9 bases short and J 7 bases short, with 16 bases between. The CDR3 loop reads CASQGARTNSPLHF. CDR3 sequence (DNA): TGTGCCAGCCAGGGAGCCAGGACGAATTCACCCCTCCACTTT.

This chain links TRBV11-2 with TRBJ2-7; 9 nucleotides align to TRBD1. The germline V gene encodes CDR1 SGHAT and CDR2 FQNNGV. There are 15 residues in the CDR3. V lost 5 bases and J lost 2; bases outside the gene matches: 7. The CDR3 sequence: CASSIPRTGAYEQYF. The CDR3 DNA sequence: TGTGCCAGCAGCATCCCCCGGACAGGGGCCTACGAGCAGTACTTC.

In this sample, this clone turned up a few times. CDR3: CASSLVGRSSYEQYF. The DNA of the CDR3 is TGTGCCAGCAGCTTGGTGGGAAGGAGCTCCTACGAGCAGTACTTC. The rearrangement links TRBV5-4 to TRBJ2-7; no firm D call. Trimming took off 0 bases at V and 0 bases at J, with 10 bases between the two ends. Germline CDR1 is SGHNT and CDR2 is YYREEE (reference sequence). This CDR3 is built from 15 residues.

On this clone itself: The identical CDR3 is also encoded by other nucleotide sequences in the sample. This chain joins TRBV6-1 and TRBJ1-4; 9 bases match TRBD1. CDR1 is MNHNS, CDR2 SASEGT, per germline. The CDR3 covers 14 residues. V gave up 3 bases and J gave up 5 bases; unmatched junction bases: 1. CDR3 DNA: TGTGCCAGCAGTGAGGGACAGGGAAATGAAAAACTGTTTTTT. It encodes CASSEGQGNEKLFF.

This clone occurred once. The chain employs TRBV7-9 and TRBJ2-2, with D possibly being TRBD2 (6 bases). The germline V and J ends were trimmed by 5 bases and 5 bases, with 24 bases remaining between them. The germline V gene has CDR1 SEHNR and CDR2 FQNEAQ (reference sequence). The CDR3 spans 18 residues. The chain's CDR3 is CASSAKPGDSRRTGELFF. CDR3 in DNA: TGTGCCAGCAGCGCAAAGCCGGGGGACTCCAGGCGGACCGGGGAGCTGTTTTTT.

CDR3: CASSLTREQYF. CDR3 DNA: TGTGCCAGCAGTTTGACCAGAGAGCAGTACTTC. The gene calls are TRBV28 and TRBJ2-7, with D hard to call. The CDR3 sequence is 11 residues long. The germline gives CDR1 MDHEN, CDR2 SYDVKM. V lost 3 bases to trimming and J lost 7 bases, with 7 bases between them. The entire variable domain, with the rest obtained from reference TRBV28 and TRBJ2-7, is as follows: DVKVTQSSRYLVKRTGEKVFLECVQDMDHENMFWYRQDPGLGLRLIYFSYDVKMKEKGDIPEGYSVSREKKERFSLILESASTNQTSMYLCASSLTREQYFGPGTRLTVT.

J is TRBJ2-5 and V is TRBV24-1; 9 bases fit TRBD1. This CDR3 has 16 amino acids. The ends lost 1 base at V and 5 bases at J; junction bases unmatched: 7. Germline CDR1 KGHDR, CDR2 SFDVKD. DNA of the CDR3: TGTGCCACCAGTGATTTCCGGGACAGGGAGATCGAGACCCAGTACTTC. It codes for CATSDFRDREIETQYF.

In this sample, this clone turned up once. J is TRBJ1-2 and V is TRBV6-2 or TRBV6-3; 8 positions match TRBD1. This CDR3 spans 15 amino acids. Germline CDR1 and CDR2: MNHEY and SVGEGT. The trim removed 5 bases at V and 4 bases at J, leaving 9 bases unmatched. The CDR3 reads CASSPGTGGTYGYTF. As DNA, the CDR3 is TGTGCCAGCAGTCCCGGGACAGGCGGTACCTATGGCTACACCTTC.

The chain carries TRBV7-2 and TRBJ2-3; no reliable D call. The CDR3 contains 12 residues. Germline V gene sequence: CDR1 SGHTA, CDR2 FQGNSA. The germline V and J ends were trimmed by 5 bases and 0 bases, with 3 bases remaining between them. The CDR3 DNA sequence: TGTGCCAGCAGCATAAGCACAGATACGCAGTATTTT. Translation gives CASSISTDTQYF.

This clone was counted a single time. The V and J genes are TRBV5-1 and TRBJ2-7, with 8 positions matching TRBD1. In germline, CDR1 is SGHRS, CDR2 YFSETQ. V lost 4 bases to trimming and J lost 6 bases; unmatched junction nucleotides: 12. The CDR3 consists of 15 residues. The CDR3 nucleotides read TGCGCCAGCAGCCCAGGACAGGGACCCCTCCCCGAGCAGTACTTC. This gives the protein CASSPGQGPLPEQYF.

V and J are TRBV24-1 and TRBJ1-2; possibly TRBD1 for D (5 bases). This CDR3 comprises 15 residues. Per the germline V gene, CDR1 is KGHDR and CDR2 is SFDVKD. V was pared by 4 bases and J by 8 bases, with 19 bases between. The CDR3 protein is CATSDGSRDVGGYTF. The CDR3 DNA is TGTGCCACCAGTGACGGTAGCAGGGATGTCGGAGGCTACACCTTC.

The V call is TRBV6-1, the J call TRBJ1-5; D possibly corresponds to TRBD1 (5 bases). Germline V lookup: CDR1 MNHNS, CDR2 SASEGT. The CDR3 extends over 15 amino acids. The ends were cut back, 3 bases at V and 5 bases at J, with 14 bases in the middle. The CDR3 DNA is TGTGCCAGCAGTGACCTGGCGGGGCGACATCAGCCCCAGCATTTT. Amino acid sequence: CASSDLAGRHQPQHF.

This clone was observed a few times. This chain connects TRBV7-9 to TRBJ2-2; perhaps TRBD2 as D (5 bases). The CDR3 runs to 14 residues. Trimming stripped 5 bases from V and 4 bases from J, with 11 bases between. Germline CDR1 and CDR2: SEHNR and FQNEAQ (reference sequence). The CDR3 DNA reads TGTGCCAGCAGCCAGAACGGGGTCACCGGGGAGCTGTTTTTT. Translation gives CASSQNGVTGELFF. Full variable domain (remainder filled in from reference TRBV7-9 and TRBJ2-2): DTGVSQNPRHKITKRGQNVTFRCDPISEHNRLYWYRQTLGQGPEFLTYFQNEAQLEKSRLLSDRFSAERPKGSFSTLEIQRTEQGDSAMYLCASSQNGVTGELFFGEGSRLTVL.

V usage is TRBV28 and J usage is TRBJ2-1; D not certain. From germline, CDR1 is MDHEN and CDR2 SYDVKM. Trimming pared 3 bases from V and 6 bases from J, leaving 0 bases between. The CDR3 length is 10 residues. The CDR3 loop is CASSFNEQFF. The CDR3 DNA follows: TGTGCCAGCAGTTTCAATGAGCAGTTCTTC.

The J gene is TRBJ1-3, the V gene TRBV28; D unresolved. The CDR3 has 11 residues. CDR1 and CDR2 from the germline V gene are MDHEN and SYDVKM. CDR3 region: CGLSSGNTIYF. The CDR3 nucleotides read TGTGGCCTAAGCTCTGGAAACACCATATATTTT.

The rearrangement links TRBV24-1 to TRBJ2-1, with D possibly matching TRBD2 (5 bases). CDR3 size: 16 residues. Germline-derived CDR1 and CDR2 are KGHDR and SFDVKD. The V end lost 4 bases, the J end lost 2 bases, and 14 bases lay between the germline ends. In DNA, the CDR3 is TGTGCCACCAGTGACAATGACGCCGGGGCCTACAATGAGCAGTTCTTC. Amino acid sequence: CATSDNDAGAYNEQFF.

The chain carries TRBV6-5 and TRBJ1-3; D not resolved. The V end lost 0 bases, the J end lost 1 base, and 4 bases lay between the germline ends. The germline gives CDR1 MNHEY, CDR2 SVGAGI. This CDR3 has 14 amino acids. The CDR3 nucleotides are TGTGCCAGCAGTTACTCTCTATCTGGAAACACCATATATTTT. Residues: CASSYSLSGNTIYF.

The rearrangement links TRBV18 to TRBJ2-7; no clear D. V gave up 0 bases and J gave up 3 bases, with 12 bases separating them. CDR1 is KGHSH, CDR2 LQKENI, per germline. The CDR3 totals 15 residues. CDR3 region: CASSPPTGLGYEQYF. As DNA, the CDR3 is TGTGCCAGCTCACCACCTACTGGATTAGGCTACGAGCAGTACTTC.